This TCR beta chain was documented in a study of Ad26.COV2.S vaccination and SARS-CoV-2 variants. The treatment: roughly 18 received Ad26.COV2.S at low or high dose, single or two shots; 5 received placebo; per-sample allocation not given. The investigators took samples on day 63 after the first vaccine or placebo injection. An Ad26 vector expressing Wuhan-strain SARS-CoV-2 spike served as the vaccine. Study-wide results and limits: People given the vaccine had a wider spike-specific TCR breadth than placebo recipients did. Possibly, TCR breadth and depth analyses underestimated total T cell responses.

Produced via immunoSEQ multiplex PCR; TCRdb's table is partial and in-frame only. Among about 460,000 clones, approximately 90% were seen once, and the ten largest hold under 2%. Concerning this clone: The target antigen is unknown. Other DNA sequences of this sample code for an identical CDR3.

This receptor was identified in a person between 18 and 65 years old who received the Ad26.COV2.S COVID-19 vaccine or a placebo. Sample: peripheral blood, taken in a trial of Ad26.COV2.S vaccine versus placebo.

In DNA, the CDR3 is TGTGCCAGCAGCCTGGACAGAGGCGAGCAGTACTTC. Residues: CASSLDRGEQYF. This chain uses TRBV7-8 with TRBJ2-7; D might be TRBD1 (6 bases). Trimming pared 5 bases from V and 6 bases from J, leaving 11 bases between. The CDR3 is 12 residues long. CDR1 SGHVS and CDR2 FQNEAQ come from the germline V gene.